The next 32 T cell receptor beta chains were all read from a single sample in a study of blood T cell repertoires in COVID-19. Method: immunoSEQ multiplex PCR; TCRdb's copy keeps in-frame clones and lacks some. The data hold around 150,000 clones, with roughly 87% observed a single time. Sequencing was done on a sample of peripheral blood. The receptor source for this set is a human donor in a cohort sampled during active COVID-19.

In this sample, this clone turned up a few times. The V call is TRBV11-2, the J call TRBJ2-7, with TRBD2 matching over 11 bases. CDR3 length: 17 residues. The germline gives CDR1 SGHAT, CDR2 FQNNGV. Trimming took 4 bases from V and 0 from J; bases not matched to a gene: 8. CDR3: CASSSSFGTSGSYEQYF. CDR3 in DNA: TGTGCCAGCAGCTCCTCCTTCGGGACTAGCGGCTCCTACGAGCAGTACTTC.

J is TRBJ2-7 and V is TRBV5-1; D is perhaps TRBD1 (7 bases). This CDR3 region has 14 residues. The germline V gene encodes CDR1 SGHRS and CDR2 YFSETQ. Deletions cut 3 bases from V and 2 bases from J, with 12 bases between. As DNA, the CDR3 is TGCGCCAGCAGCTCAGGGGGGCAGGCCTACGAGCAGTACTTC. Its protein product is CASSSGGQAYEQYF.

This clone was observed once. This chain links TRBV30 with TRBJ2-3, with 12 bases lining up with TRBD2. The V gene end was trimmed by 3 bases and the J gene end by 0 bases; junction bases not matched to a gene: 4. CDR3 length: 16 residues. The germline CDR1 and CDR2 sequences are GTSNPN and SVGIG (reference sequence). As DNA, the CDR3 is TGTGCCTGGAGCGGACTAGCGGGGAGTAGCACAGATACGCAGTATTTT. Protein sequence: CAWSGLAGSSTDTQYF.

V gene TRBV5-6 combines with J gene TRBJ2-7, with a possible D match to TRBD2 (5 bases). V was clipped by 4 bases and J by 0 bases, with 11 bases between them. Germline CDR1 SGHDT, CDR2 YYEEEE. The CDR3 sequence is 14 residues long. The CDR3 nucleotides read TGTGCCAGCAGCCGAGGGCCCAGCTCCTACGAGCAGTACTTC. Protein: CASSRGPSSYEQYF.

This rearrangement joins TRBV11-3 to TRBJ1-1; TRBD1 matches 7 bases. The CDR3 spans 16 residues. V gave up 1 base and J gave up 0 bases; unmatched junction bases: 5. In germline, CDR1 is SGHNT, CDR2 YENEEA. CDR3 sequence (DNA): TGTGCCAGCAGCTTAGGGCAGGGGGAGGTGAACACTGAAGCTTTCTTT. Translation gives CASSLGQGEVNTEAFF.

The chain couples TRBV6-5 to TRBJ2-1; D possibly corresponds to TRBD1 (7 bases). V was pared by 8 bases and J by 7 bases, with 18 bases between. The CDR3 spans 14 residues. Germline-derived CDR1 and CDR2 are MNHEY and SVGAGI. CDR3 nucleotides: TGTGCCAGCTGGGGTGGAGGGGGCCGGAATGAGCAGTTCTTC. Translated: CASWGGGGRNEQFF.

The genes are TRBV27 and TRBJ2-7; D unresolved. CDR3 length: 13 amino acids. With 1 base removed from V and 6 bases from J, the gap between germline ends came to 10 bases. Germline CDR1 is MNHEY and CDR2 is SMNVEV (reference sequence). DNA of the CDR3: TGTGCCAGCAGTTTATGGCCACCGGGCGAGCAGTACTTC. Its protein is CASSLWPPGEQYF.

This clone was picked up one time. V is TRBV7-3 and J is TRBJ2-3; 10 bases are shared with TRBD2. The CDR3 is 16 residues long. Per the germline V gene, CDR1 is SGHTA and CDR2 is FQGTGA. J gave up 2 bases and V 2 bases, and 4 bases lay outside the gene matches. The CDR3 coding sequence is TGTGCCAGCAGCTTACTAGCGGGAGAGGACACAGATACGCAGTATTTT. This encodes CASSLLAGEDTDTQYF.

The gene calls are TRBV1 and TRBJ2-1; the table's D call of TRBD2 was not tested on the DNA. TRBV1 is described as a pseudogene. The CDR3 totals 18 residues. The CDR3: CTSSQTPSGLAGEVEQFF. As DNA, the CDR3 is TGCACCAGCAGCCAAACCCCCTCAGGACTAGCGGGAGAGGTAGAGCAGTTCTTC.

The chain couples TRBV9 to TRBJ2-7, with D perhaps matching TRBD2 (6 bases). The V end lost 3 bases, the J end lost 6 bases, and 16 bases lay between the germline ends. Germline CDR1 SGDLS, CDR2 YYNGEE. CDR3 length: 14 residues. CDR3 nucleotides: TGTGCCAGCAGCGGAACTGCAGGGACTGGCGAGCAGTACTTC. It is translated as CASSGTAGTGEQYF. Complete variable domain (other parts from reference TRBV9 and TRBJ2-7): DSGVTQTPKHLITATGQRVTLRCSPRSGDLSVYWYQQSLDQGLQFLIQYYNGEERAKGNILERFSAQQFPDLHSELNLSSLELGDSALYFCASSGTAGTGEQYFGPGTRLTVT.

The rearrangement joins TRBV19 to TRBJ1-1; the D is unclear. CDR3 length: 11 amino acids. The V end was cut by 6 bases, the J end by 8 bases, with 10 bases between. Germline CDR1 reads LNHDA; CDR2 reads SQIVND (reference sequence). In DNA form, the CDR3 reads TGTGCCAGTAGCTCCACCAGAGAAGCTTTCTTT. Its protein is CASSSTREAFF.

The V and J genes are TRBV5-1 and TRBJ2-2; 12 bases align to TRBD2. Germline V lookup: CDR1 SGHRS, CDR2 YFSETQ. The CDR3 runs to 21 residues. Trimming at V came to 6 bases and at J to 0 bases, leaving 18 bases not matched to a gene. The CDR3: CASKGDILGRLAGANTGELFF. CDR3 sequence (DNA): TGCGCCAGCAAGGGGGACATCCTTGGGAGACTAGCGGGGGCGAACACCGGGGAGCTGTTTTTT.

CDR3 sequence (DNA): TGTGCCAGTAGTATCGACACTGAAGCTTTCTTT. Protein: CASSIDTEAFF. The chain recombines TRBV19 with TRBJ1-1; D remains ambiguous. The CDR3 contains 11 residues. Germline CDR1 and CDR2: LNHDA and SQIVND (reference sequence). V was shortened by 3 bases and J by 3 bases, with 2 bases between the two germline ends. Complete variable domain (other parts from reference TRBV19 and TRBJ1-1): DGGITQSPKYLFRKEGQNVTLSCEQNLNHDAMYWYRQDPGQGLRLIYYSQIVNDFQKGDIAEGYSVSREKKESFPLTVTSAQKNPTAFYLCASSIDTEAFFGQGTRLTVV.

J is TRBJ1-1 and V is TRBV3-1 (or the pseudogene TRBV3-2); TRBD1 agrees at 7 bases. Germline-derived CDR1 and CDR2 are LGHDT and YNNKEL (reference sequence). Losses at the gene ends were 1 base for V and 4 bases for J; bases not matched to a gene: 6. This CDR3 region has 15 residues. In DNA form, the CDR3 reads TGTGCCAGCAGCCAAGGGAGCGCAGGGGGCACTGAAGCTTTCTTT. Its translation is CASSQGSAGGTEAFF.

The chain carries TRBV1 and TRBJ1-1; TRBD1, the D gene given by the table, was not confirmed from the DNA. TRBV1 is described as a pseudogene. This CDR3 is 14 amino acids long. The CDR3 DNA sequence: TGCACCAGCAGCCAAGGTGGGGCGAACACTGAAGCTTTCTTT. This codes for CTSSQGGANTEAFF.

The chain uses TRBV6-5 and TRBJ2-7, with a possible D match to TRBD1 (5 bases). The CDR3 covers 13 residues. Trimming removed 5 bases from V and 1 base from J, with 9 bases in between. From germline, CDR1 is MNHEY and CDR2 SVGAGI. Here the CDR3 DNA reads TGTGCCAGCAGTCTCAGGGTGTCCTACGAGCAGTACTTC. Amino acid sequence: CASSLRVSYEQYF.

This chain connects TRBV5-1 to TRBJ2-7, with TRBD2 matching 10 bases. V lost 3 bases and J lost 2; bases outside the gene matches: 2. The CDR3 sequence is 14 residues long. Germline CDR1 is SGHRS and CDR2 is YFSETQ. CDR3 coding DNA: TGCGCCAGCAGCTCGACTAGCGGGCCCTACGAGCAGTACTTC. Translated: CASSSTSGPYEQYF.

The V gene is TRBV5-1, the J gene TRBJ2-7; TRBD1 aligns across 7 bases. The V gene's germline CDR1 is SGHRS and CDR2 YFSETQ. V lost 5 bases and J lost 2; bases outside the gene matches: 10. This CDR3 has 15 amino acids. The CDR3 sequence: CASRPSRDSTYEQYF. Here the CDR3 DNA reads TGCGCCAGCAGGCCTTCACGGGACAGTACCTACGAGCAGTACTTC.

The table lists this clone with a few counts. The chain joins TRBV4-1 to TRBJ1-1; no reliable D call. This CDR3 has 13 residues. CDR1 MGHRA and CDR2 YSYEKL come from the germline V gene. The ends were cut back, 0 bases at V and 3 bases at J, with 5 bases in the middle. The CDR3 sequence: CASSQDPDTEAFF. CDR3 in DNA: TGCGCCAGCAGCCAAGATCCGGACACTGAAGCTTTCTTT.

The chain carries TRBV5-5 and TRBJ2-7; D unclear. This CDR3 spans 14 amino acids. Trimming pared 2 bases from V and 5 bases from J, leaving 14 bases between. Germline lookup yields CDR1 SGHKS and CDR2 YYEKEE (reference sequence). The CDR3 spells CASSLLSGSDEQYF. The CDR3 region has the DNA TGTGCCAGCAGCTTACTATCCGGCTCGGACGAGCAGTACTTC.

The chain carries TRBV9 and TRBJ2-7, with 7 bases matching TRBD1. Per germline, CDR1 SGDLS and CDR2 YYNGEE. The CDR3 length is 18 residues. J lost 5 bases, V lost 4 bases, and 21 bases had no gene match. CDR3 protein: CASSFQTSPDRENHEQYF. The CDR3 DNA reads as TGTGCCAGCAGCTTCCAAACTTCCCCCGACAGGGAAAACCACGAGCAGTACTTC. Complete variable domain (other parts from reference TRBV9 and TRBJ2-7): DSGVTQTPKHLITATGQRVTLRCSPRSGDLSVYWYQQSLDQGLQFLIQYYNGEERAKGNILERFSAQQFPDLHSELNLSSLELGDSALYFCASSFQTSPDRENHEQYFGPGTRLTVT.

The V gene is TRBV30, the J gene TRBJ2-3; D not resolved. The CDR3 sequence is 12 residues long. Germline V lookup: CDR1 GTSNPN, CDR2 SVGIG (reference sequence). V was shortened by 1 base and J by 6 bases, with 8 bases between the two germline ends. The CDR3 loop is CAWSESRDTQYF. The CDR3 DNA follows: TGTGCCTGGAGTGAATCGAGGGATACGCAGTATTTT.

In this sample, this clone turned up once. This chain joins TRBV2 and TRBJ1-1; D is perhaps TRBD1 (6 bases). This CDR3 spans 15 amino acids. Germline CDR1 and CDR2: SNHLY and FYNNEI. Trimming took off 6 bases at V and 4 bases at J, with 18 bases between the two ends. This chain's CDR3 is CASSPLGGAGTEAFF. Here the CDR3 DNA reads TGTGCCAGCAGCCCCTTGGGGGGGGCGGGCACTGAAGCTTTCTTT.

The chain combines TRBV6-5 with TRBJ1-1; D may be TRBD1 (5 bases). Looked up from germline, CDR1 is MNHEY and CDR2 is SVGAGI. Trimming pared 5 bases from V and 0 bases from J, leaving 10 bases between. This CDR3 has 14 amino acids. The CDR3, as DNA: TGTGCCAGCAGTCCCGGACACTTGAACACTGAAGCTTTCTTT. Residues: CASSPGHLNTEAFF.

This clone is a singleton in its sample. V usage is TRBV28 and J usage is TRBJ2-7, with a possible D match to TRBD1 (5 bases). V shed 2 bases and J shed 0 bases, with 11 bases lying between them. Germline V gives CDR1 MDHEN, CDR2 SYDVKM. The CDR3 length is 15 residues. This CDR3 is CASSLRATVSYEQYF. The CDR3 DNA sequence: TGTGCCAGCAGTTTAAGAGCGACAGTCTCCTACGAGCAGTACTTC.

The chain has TRBV10-3 and TRBJ1-2; D may be TRBD1 (5 bases). This CDR3 is built from 14 residues. The ends were cut back, 5 bases at V and 4 bases at J, with 14 bases in the middle. Germline V gene data show CDR1 as ENHRY and CDR2 as SYGVKD. The CDR3 sequence is CAISNWTTGYGYTF. CDR3 nucleotides: TGTGCCATCAGTAATTGGACAACGGGCTATGGCTACACCTTC.

This rearrangement joins TRBV5-1 to TRBJ2-7, with 10 nucleotides matching TRBD2. Germline V gives CDR1 SGHRS, CDR2 YFSETQ. V dropped 2 bases and J dropped 3; count of bases not matched to a gene: 2. The CDR3 totals 14 residues. CDR3 sequence reads: CASSFSSGSYEQYF. The CDR3 nucleotides are TGCGCCAGCAGCTTTTCTAGCGGGAGCTACGAGCAGTACTTC.

The V call is TRBV9, the J call TRBJ2-1, with 12 bases matching TRBD2. Unmatched junction bases numbered 16, after V lost 3 bases and J lost 3 bases. The CDR3 has 20 residues. CDR1 and CDR2 from the germline V gene are SGDLS and YYNGEE. The CDR3 bases are TGTGCCAGCAGCGGTCAGAGACTAGCGGGAGAATGGAATGACTACAATGAGCAGTTCTTC. It is translated as CASSGQRLAGEWNDYNEQFF.

The CDR3 DNA follows: TGTGCCAGCAGCTCGGACGGGGGATCCCAAGAGACCCAGTACTTC. This codes for CASSSDGGSQETQYF. This sequence joins TRBV7-2 and TRBJ2-5, with TRBD2 as a possible D gene (6 bases). The CDR3 totals 15 residues. Germline-derived CDR1 and CDR2 are SGHTA and FQGNSA. V gave up 4 bases and J gave up 1 base, with 13 bases separating them.

This clone is medium-sized by share. The chain couples TRBV28 to TRBJ2-3; the D gene is possibly TRBD1 (6 bases). This CDR3 spans 14 amino acids. V lost 6 bases to trimming and J lost 1 base, with 11 bases between them. CDR1 and CDR2 from the germline V gene are MDHEN and SYDVKM. The DNA for the CDR3 is TGTGCCAGCAGCTACGCAGGGGGCACAGATACGCAGTATTTT. It encodes CASSYAGGTDTQYF. Supplemented by reference TRBV28 and TRBJ2-3, the full variable domain reads DVKVTQSSRYLVKRTGEKVFLECVQDMDHENMFWYRQDPGLGLRLIYFSYDVKMKEKGDIPEGYSVSREKKERFSLILESASTNQTSMYLCASSYAGGTDTQYFGPGTRLTVL.

The CDR3 DNA reads as TGTGCCATCAGCCGACAGGGTAACTCTGGAAACACCATATATTTT. Amino acid sequence: CAISRQGNSGNTIYF. This chain joins TRBV10-3 and TRBJ1-3; 7 nucleotides agree with TRBD1. J was trimmed by 0 bases and V by 6 bases; bases with no gene match: 5. The CDR3 is made up of 15 amino acids. CDR1 and CDR2 (germline): ENHRY, SYGVKD.

The genes are TRBV24-1 and TRBJ2-2; D perhaps matches TRBD1 (6 bases). Germline V lookup: CDR1 KGHDR, CDR2 SFDVKD. Trimming stripped 10 bases from V and 4 bases from J, with 21 bases between. CDR3 length: 16 amino acids. DNA of the CDR3: TGTGCCACTTTAGGGACATCCGGTAAAGGCACCGGGGAGCTGTTTTTT. Its protein product is CATLGTSGKGTGELFF.